This entry lists 24 T cell receptor beta chains sequenced from one sample in a study of cytomegalovirus exposure and HLA in healthy donors (dated by TCRdb to about 2017). The receptor library was made with the immunoSEQ multiplex PCR assay. For the multiplex PCR, a mixture combining 60 forward primers for TCR Vbeta segments and 13 reverse primers for TCR Jbeta segments was used. In its TCRdb copy, this immuneACCESS table keeps in-frame sequences only and misses some clones. Where compared with another copy, unresolved V genes explain less than half of these, and the others have no known cause. The sample has over 200,000 clones on record, more than 70% of them singletons. Roughly 1.3% of the sample is taken by the ten largest. The sample was PBMCs. The receptors were sampled from a human donor in good health.

The J gene is TRBJ2-7, the V gene TRBV5-4; 10 bases are a match to TRBD1. V was clipped by 4 bases and J by 5 bases; unmatched bases: 6. Germline CDR1 reads SGHNT; CDR2 reads YYREEE (reference sequence). CDR3 length equals 14 residues. CDR3 DNA sequence: TGTGCCAGCAGCCCCGGGACAGGGGTACACGAGCAGTACTTC. Its translation is CASSPGTGVHEQYF.

The J gene is TRBJ1-3, the V gene TRBV28; no clear D. V lost 5 bases to trimming and J lost 4 bases, with 9 bases between them. The CDR3 totals 13 residues. CDR1 MDHEN and CDR2 SYDVKM come from the germline V gene. In nucleotides, the CDR3 is TGTGCCAGCAGTGGTACTCCGGGAAACACCATATATTTT. It yields the protein CASSGTPGNTIYF.

The chain has TRBV18 and TRBJ1-4; D is ambiguous. The CDR3 sequence is 14 residues long. V lost 2 bases and J lost 4, with 8 bases in between. Germline lookup yields CDR1 KGHSH and CDR2 LQKENI. CDR3 loop: CASSPSQYNEKLFF. The CDR3 nucleotides are TGTGCCAGCTCACCAAGTCAGTATAATGAAAAACTGTTTTTT.

This sequence joins TRBV2 and TRBJ2-1; 7 positions match TRBD2. Trimming cost V 7 bases and J 1 base; bases outside gene matches: 4. The germline CDR1 and CDR2 sequences are SNHLY and FYNNEI. This CDR3 comprises 14 residues. CDR3 bases: TGTGCCAGCAAGCGGGATGGTTCCTACAATGAGCAGTTCTTC. It codes for CASKRDGSYNEQFF.

This clone was seen once. The V call is TRBV2, the J call TRBJ2-7, with 7 bases fitting TRBD2. The CDR3 runs to 14 residues. The V segment lost 4 bases and the J segment 2 bases; nucleotides outside the gene matches: 5. The germline V gene has CDR1 SNHLY and CDR2 FYNNEI. In DNA, the CDR3 is TGTGCCAGCAGTGTTGAGCGGGGTACCTACGAGCAGTACTTC. This gives the protein CASSVERGTYEQYF.

V usage is TRBV7-9 and J usage is TRBJ2-3, with 11 bases lining up with TRBD1. The CDR3 runs to 15 residues. Germline-derived CDR1 and CDR2 are SEHNR and FQNEAQ (reference sequence). Trimming took 8 bases from V and 3 from J; bases not matched to a gene: 7. For the CDR3, the DNA is TGTGCCAGCCAGGGAGGGACAGGGGGGACAGATACGCAGTATTTT. This gives the protein CASQGGTGGTDTQYF. The full variable domain, rest sourced from reference TRBV7-9 and TRBJ2-3, is DTGVSQNPRHKITKRGQNVTFRCDPISEHNRLYWYRQTLGQGPEFLTYFQNEAQLEKSRLLSDRFSAERPKGSFSTLEIQRTEQGDSAMYLCASQGGTGGTDTQYFGPGTRLTVL.

As for this clone: Additional DNA sequences in this sample encode the identical CDR3. The genes are TRBV28 and TRBJ2-1; no reliable D call. The germline V gene has CDR1 MDHEN and CDR2 SYDVKM. This CDR3 has 12 amino acids. V was shortened by 5 bases and J by 3 bases, with 5 bases between the two germline ends. The CDR3 is CASSPVYNEQFF. For the CDR3, the DNA is TGTGCCAGCAGTCCGGTCTACAATGAGCAGTTCTTC.

The V gene is TRBV9, the J gene TRBJ2-7; 8 bases are shared with TRBD2. Germline loops: CDR1 SGDLS, CDR2 YYNGEE. V gave up 0 bases and J gave up 6 bases; unmatched junction bases: 5. The CDR3 loop spans 14 amino acids. The CDR3 DNA reads TGTGCCAGCAGCGTAGTTCCGGGAGGGGGCGAGCAGTACTTC. Translating gives CASSVVPGGGEQYF.

The J gene is TRBJ2-3, the V gene TRBV6-1, with a tentative D call TRBD2 (5 bases). The CDR3 loop spans 11 amino acids. Trimming pared 7 bases from V and 8 bases from J, leaving 10 bases between. CDR1 MNHNS and CDR2 SASEGT come from the germline V gene. CDR3: CASTEGGTQYF. In DNA, the CDR3 is TGTGCCAGCACGGAAGGAGGTACGCAGTATTTT.

The chain employs TRBV28 and TRBJ2-5; 7 bases align to TRBD2. Unmatched junction bases numbered 17, after V lost 6 bases and J lost 4 bases. The CDR3 loop spans 17 amino acids. Per germline, CDR1 MDHEN and CDR2 SYDVKM. In DNA, the CDR3 is TGTGCCAGCAGCCTAGGTTCTGTTAGCGGGCTGTTAGAGACCCAGTACTTC. Protein product: CASSLGSVSGLLETQYF.

This clone was detected once. The chain links TRBV5-1 to TRBJ2-2; perhaps TRBD2 as D (5 bases). Trimming removed 3 bases from V and 5 bases from J, with 17 bases in between. The CDR3 length is 16 residues. From germline, CDR1 is SGHRS and CDR2 YFSETQ. In DNA form, the CDR3 reads TGCGCCAGCAGCTCGGACGGTAGAGGAGGAACCGGGGAGCTGTTTTTT. Translated: CASSSDGRGGTGELFF.

This clone has only one observation. V is TRBV19 and J is TRBJ2-7; 12 bases align to TRBD2. CDR1 and CDR2 (germline): LNHDA, SQIVND (reference sequence). The V and J ends lost 5 bases and 6 bases, in that order; junction bases with no gene match: 11. The CDR3 has 16 residues. The CDR3 DNA reads as TGTGCCAGTAGTTCCCGACTAGCGGGAGAGAGCCTCGAGCAGTACTTC. Residues: CASSSRLAGESLEQYF.

V gene TRBV6-1 combines with J gene TRBJ2-3; TRBD2 aligns across 8 bases. V shed 8 bases, J shed 4 bases, and the junction held 11 bases outside the gene matches. Germline CDR1 MNHNS, CDR2 SASEGT. The CDR3 covers 15 residues. Here the CDR3 reads CASGDRSGSADTQYF. The CDR3 DNA reads TGTGCCAGCGGGGACCGCAGCGGGAGCGCAGATACGCAGTATTTT.

The chain has TRBV28 and TRBJ2-2, with D possibly being TRBD1 (5 bases). The CDR3 extends over 14 amino acids. V lost 3 bases and J lost 5, with 10 bases in between. Germline V gives CDR1 MDHEN, CDR2 SYDVKM. CDR3 amino acids: CASSFLTETGELFF. The CDR3 nucleotides are TGTGCCAGCAGTTTCTTGACAGAAACCGGGGAGCTGTTTTTT.

The V gene is TRBV28, the J gene TRBJ2-1, with TRBD2 identical over 11 bases. V was clipped by 5 bases and J by 10 bases; unmatched bases: 16. The germline V gene has CDR1 MDHEN and CDR2 SYDVKM. The CDR3 length is 17 residues. CDR3 region: CASSPRIAGGRLGEQFF. CDR3 DNA: TGTGCCAGCAGTCCGAGAATAGCGGGAGGGCGTTTAGGAGAGCAGTTCTTC.

V and J are TRBV14 and TRBJ2-3; TRBD1 is a possible D gene (5 bases). Between the trimmed V and J ends, which lost 5 bases and 4 bases, there was a span of 16 bases. The germline CDR1 and CDR2 sequences are SGHDN and FVKESK. The CDR3 is 15 amino acids. The CDR3 loop is CASSEGQGRADTQYF. The CDR3 DNA reads as TGTGCCAGCAGCGAAGGCCAGGGTCGTGCAGATACGCAGTATTTT.

V usage is TRBV28 and J usage is TRBJ1-1, with 9 bases identical to TRBD1. The length of the CDR3 is 14 residues. Germline CDR1 reads MDHEN; CDR2 reads SYDVKM. The V gene end was trimmed by 3 bases and the J gene end by 10 bases; junction bases not matched to a gene: 9. This chain's CDR3 is CASSLGTGGLGAFF. The CDR3 DNA is TGTGCCAGCAGTTTGGGAACAGGGGGCTTAGGAGCTTTCTTT.

The chain has TRBV7-3 and TRBJ1-2; TRBD1 matches at 12 bases. Germline V gives CDR1 SGHTA, CDR2 FQGTGA. V dropped 5 bases and J dropped 6; count of bases not matched to a gene: 13. The CDR3 contains 17 residues. The CDR3: CASSPTFPGQGADGYTF. For the CDR3, the DNA is TGTGCCAGCAGCCCCACTTTTCCGGGACAGGGGGCGGATGGCTACACCTTC. Full variable domain (outside the CDR3, taken from reference TRBV7-3 and TRBJ1-2): GAGVSQTPSNKVTEKGKYVELRCDPISGHTALYWYRQSLGQGPEFLIYFQGTGAADDSGLPNDRFFAVRPEGSVSTLKIQRTERGDSAVYLCASSPTFPGQGADGYTFGSGTRLTVV.

This clone showed up just a few times. The chain links TRBV4-2 to TRBJ2-2, with TRBD2 matching over 10 bases. The germline V gene has CDR1 LGHNA and CDR2 YNFKEQ. Trimming removed 1 base from V and 4 bases from J; junction bases left unmatched: 12. The CDR3 length is 19 residues. CDR3 in amino acids: CASSQGPSGRARGTGELFF. In DNA, the CDR3 is TGTGCCAGCAGCCAAGGTCCCAGCGGGAGGGCGAGAGGCACCGGGGAGCTGTTTTTT.

This chain joins TRBV19 and TRBJ2-5; D unclear. Trimming took off 5 bases at V and 5 bases at J, with 15 bases between the two ends. This CDR3 has 14 residues. CDR1 LNHDA and CDR2 SQIVND come from the germline V gene (reference sequence). CDR3 residues: CASSSGWLGETQYF. CDR3 nucleotide sequence: TGTGCCAGTAGTTCTGGGTGGCTCGGGGAGACCCAGTACTTC.

CDR3 region: CASSEGTGTDTQYF. The CDR3 region has the DNA TGTGCCAGCAGTGAAGGGACAGGGACAGATACGCAGTATTTT. The chain couples TRBV25-1 to TRBJ2-3; 9 bases fit TRBD1. Trimming removed 2 bases from V and 3 bases from J; junction bases left unmatched: 0. The CDR3 sequence is 14 residues long. CDR1 is MGHDK, CDR2 SYGVNS, per germline.

There are a few counts of this clone. The chain couples TRBV10-1 to TRBJ2-3; D is perhaps TRBD2 (6 bases). This CDR3 is built from 12 residues. Germline CDR1 is WNHNN and CDR2 is SYGVQD (reference sequence). Trimming pared 10 bases from V and 4 bases from J, leaving 12 bases between. The CDR3 DNA reads as TGCGCCACGGGGGTTTCTTCAGATACGCAGTATTTT. Translating gives CATGVSSDTQYF.

J is TRBJ2-4 and V is TRBV9, with D maybe TRBD1 (5 bases). CDR3 length: 12 amino acids. Deletions cut 3 bases from V and 10 bases from J, with 11 bases between. Germline CDR1 SGDLS, CDR2 YYNGEE. The CDR3 loop reads CASSGTGPIQYF. CDR3 nucleotide sequence: TGTGCCAGCAGCGGAACAGGACCAATTCAGTACTTC. Full variable domain (outside the CDR3, taken from reference TRBV9 and TRBJ2-4): DSGVTQTPKHLITATGQRVTLRCSPRSGDLSVYWYQQSLDQGLQFLIQYYNGEERAKGNILERFSAQQFPDLHSELNLSSLELGDSALYFCASSGTGPIQYFGAGTRLSVL.

The V call is TRBV5-4, the J call TRBJ2-4; 7 bases fit TRBD2. This CDR3 is built from 18 residues. CDR1 and CDR2 (germline): SGHNT, YYREEE (reference sequence). V dropped 0 bases and J dropped 0; count of bases not matched to a gene: 9. In DNA, the CDR3 is TGTGCCAGCAGCTTGGGTCTAGCGGCATCTTCAGCCAAAAACATTCAGTACTTC. Translated: CASSLGLAASSAKNIQYF.